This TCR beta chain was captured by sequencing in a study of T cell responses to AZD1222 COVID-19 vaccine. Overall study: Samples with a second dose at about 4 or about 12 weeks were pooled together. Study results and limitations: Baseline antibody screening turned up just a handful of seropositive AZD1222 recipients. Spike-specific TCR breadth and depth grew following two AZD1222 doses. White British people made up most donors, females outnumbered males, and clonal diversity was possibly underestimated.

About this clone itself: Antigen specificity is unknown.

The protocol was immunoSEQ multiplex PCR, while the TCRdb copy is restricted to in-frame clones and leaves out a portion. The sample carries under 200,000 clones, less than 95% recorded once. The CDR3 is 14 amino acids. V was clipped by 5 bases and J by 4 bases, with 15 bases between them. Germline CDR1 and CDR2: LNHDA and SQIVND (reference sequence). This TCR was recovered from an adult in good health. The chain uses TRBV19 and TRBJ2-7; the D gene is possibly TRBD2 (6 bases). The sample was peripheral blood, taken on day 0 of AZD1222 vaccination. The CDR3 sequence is CASSGRGLRYEQYF. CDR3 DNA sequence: TGTGCCAGTAGTGGGCGGGGTCTCCGGTACGAGCAGTACTTC.